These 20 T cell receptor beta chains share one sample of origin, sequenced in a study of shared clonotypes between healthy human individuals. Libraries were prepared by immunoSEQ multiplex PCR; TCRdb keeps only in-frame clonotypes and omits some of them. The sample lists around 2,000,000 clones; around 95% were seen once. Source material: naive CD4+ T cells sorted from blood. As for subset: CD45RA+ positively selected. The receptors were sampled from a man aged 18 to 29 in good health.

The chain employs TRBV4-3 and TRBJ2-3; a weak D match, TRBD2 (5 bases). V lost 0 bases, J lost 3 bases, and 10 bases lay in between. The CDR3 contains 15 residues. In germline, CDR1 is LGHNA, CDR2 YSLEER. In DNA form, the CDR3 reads TGCGCCAGCAGCCAAGATCGGACTCCTACAGATACGCAGTATTTT. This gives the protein CASSQDRTPTDTQYF.

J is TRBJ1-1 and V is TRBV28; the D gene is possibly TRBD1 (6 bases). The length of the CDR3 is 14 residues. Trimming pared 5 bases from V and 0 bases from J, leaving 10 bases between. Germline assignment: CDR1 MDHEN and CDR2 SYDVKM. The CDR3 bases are TGTGCCAGCAGTCCGGGACATTTGAACACTGAAGCTTTCTTT. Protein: CASSPGHLNTEAFF.

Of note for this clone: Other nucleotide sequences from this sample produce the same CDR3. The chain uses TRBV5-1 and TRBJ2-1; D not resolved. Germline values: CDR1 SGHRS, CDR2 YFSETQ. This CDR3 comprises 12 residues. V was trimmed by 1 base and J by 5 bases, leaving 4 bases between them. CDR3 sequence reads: CASSLTNNEQFF. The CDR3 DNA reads TGCGCCAGCAGCTTGACCAACAATGAGCAGTTCTTC.

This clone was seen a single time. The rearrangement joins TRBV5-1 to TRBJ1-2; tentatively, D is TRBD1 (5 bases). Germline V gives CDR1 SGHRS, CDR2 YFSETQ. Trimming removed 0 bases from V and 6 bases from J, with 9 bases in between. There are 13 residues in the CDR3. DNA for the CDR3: TGCGCCAGCAGCTTGGAGGGCAGGGATGGCTACACCTTC. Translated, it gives CASSLEGRDGYTF.

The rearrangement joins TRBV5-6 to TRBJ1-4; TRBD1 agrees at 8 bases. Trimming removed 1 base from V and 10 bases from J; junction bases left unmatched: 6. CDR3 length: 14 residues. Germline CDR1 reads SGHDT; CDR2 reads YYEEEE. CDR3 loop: CASSLPGQGGKLFF. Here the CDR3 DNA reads TGTGCCAGCAGCTTGCCCGGACAGGGTGGAAAACTGTTTTTT.

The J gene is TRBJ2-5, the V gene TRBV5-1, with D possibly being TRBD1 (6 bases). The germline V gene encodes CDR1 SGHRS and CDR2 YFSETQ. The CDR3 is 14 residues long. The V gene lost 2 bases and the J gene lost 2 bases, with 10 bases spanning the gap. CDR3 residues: CASSFRDTQETQYF. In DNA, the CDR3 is TGCGCCAGCAGCTTCCGGGACACACAAGAGACCCAGTACTTC.

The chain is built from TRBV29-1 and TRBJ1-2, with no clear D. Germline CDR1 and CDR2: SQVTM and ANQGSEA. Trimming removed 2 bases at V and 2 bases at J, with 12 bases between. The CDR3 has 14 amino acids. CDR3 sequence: CSVETRLSNYGYTF. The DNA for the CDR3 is TGCAGCGTTGAAACTCGGCTTTCGAACTATGGCTACACCTTC.

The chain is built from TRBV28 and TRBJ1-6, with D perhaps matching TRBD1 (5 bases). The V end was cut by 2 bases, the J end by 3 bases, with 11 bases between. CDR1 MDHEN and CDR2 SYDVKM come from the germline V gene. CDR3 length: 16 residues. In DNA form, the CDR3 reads TGTGCCAGCAGTTTAAGGGGACGGTACTATAATTCACCCCTCCACTTT. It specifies CASSLRGRYYNSPLHF.

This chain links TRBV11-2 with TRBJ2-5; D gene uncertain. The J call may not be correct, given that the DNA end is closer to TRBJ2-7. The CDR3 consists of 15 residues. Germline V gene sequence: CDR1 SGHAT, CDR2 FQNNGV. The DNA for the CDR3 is TGTGCCAGCAGCGGGGTGGTGCAGTTCTCCTACGAGCAGTACTTC. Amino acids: CASSGVVQFSYEQYF.

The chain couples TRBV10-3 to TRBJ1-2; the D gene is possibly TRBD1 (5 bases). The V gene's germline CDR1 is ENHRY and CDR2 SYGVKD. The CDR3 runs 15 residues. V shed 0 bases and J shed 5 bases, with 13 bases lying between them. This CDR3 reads CAISESGPPGYGYTF. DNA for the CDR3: TGTGCCATCAGTGAGTCGGGACCCCCAGGGTATGGCTACACCTTC.

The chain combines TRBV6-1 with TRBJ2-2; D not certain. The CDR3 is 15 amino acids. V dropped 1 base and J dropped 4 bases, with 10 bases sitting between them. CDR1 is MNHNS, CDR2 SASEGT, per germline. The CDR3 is CASSEGLKFTGELFF. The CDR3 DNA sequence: TGTGCCAGCAGTGAAGGTCTAAAGTTCACCGGGGAGCTGTTTTTT.

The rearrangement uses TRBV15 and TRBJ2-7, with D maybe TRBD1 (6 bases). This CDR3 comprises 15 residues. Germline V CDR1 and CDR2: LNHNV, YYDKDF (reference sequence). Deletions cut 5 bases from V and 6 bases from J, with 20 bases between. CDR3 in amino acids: CATSGKVTGSSEQYF. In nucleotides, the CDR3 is TGTGCCACCAGCGGCAAGGTGACAGGTAGTTCCGAGCAGTACTTC.

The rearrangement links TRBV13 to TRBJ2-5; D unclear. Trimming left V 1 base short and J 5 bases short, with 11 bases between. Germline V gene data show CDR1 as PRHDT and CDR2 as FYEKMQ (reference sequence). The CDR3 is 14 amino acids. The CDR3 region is CASSLAGSGETQYF. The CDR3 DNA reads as TGTGCCAGCAGCTTAGCTGGGTCCGGGGAGACCCAGTACTTC.

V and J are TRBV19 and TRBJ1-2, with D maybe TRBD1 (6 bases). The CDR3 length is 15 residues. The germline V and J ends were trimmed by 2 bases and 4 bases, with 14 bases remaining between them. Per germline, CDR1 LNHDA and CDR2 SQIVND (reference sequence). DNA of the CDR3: TGTGCCAGTAGTATAATAGAAGGGACACTCTATGGCTACACCTTC. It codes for CASSIIEGTLYGYTF.

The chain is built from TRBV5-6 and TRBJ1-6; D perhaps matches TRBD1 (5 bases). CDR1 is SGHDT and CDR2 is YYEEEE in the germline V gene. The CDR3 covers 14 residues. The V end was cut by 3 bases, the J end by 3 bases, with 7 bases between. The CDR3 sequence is CASSSGFYNSPLHF. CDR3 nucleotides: TGTGCCAGCAGCTCAGGGTTCTATAATTCACCCCTCCACTTT.

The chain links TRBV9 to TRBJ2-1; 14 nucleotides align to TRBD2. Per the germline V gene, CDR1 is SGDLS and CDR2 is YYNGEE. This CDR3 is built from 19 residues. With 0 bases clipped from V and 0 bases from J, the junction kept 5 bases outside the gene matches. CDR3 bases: TGTGCCAGCAGCGTAGGACTAGCGGGGGGGTATAGCTCCTACAATGAGCAGTTCTTC. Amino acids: CASSVGLAGGYSSYNEQFF.

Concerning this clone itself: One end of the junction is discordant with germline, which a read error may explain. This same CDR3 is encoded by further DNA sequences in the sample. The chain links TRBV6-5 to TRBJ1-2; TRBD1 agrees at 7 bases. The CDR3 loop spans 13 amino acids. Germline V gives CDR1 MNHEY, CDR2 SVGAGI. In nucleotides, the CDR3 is TGCGCCAGCAGTTACACCCGACAGGGAGACTACACCTTC. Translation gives CASSYTRQGDYTF.

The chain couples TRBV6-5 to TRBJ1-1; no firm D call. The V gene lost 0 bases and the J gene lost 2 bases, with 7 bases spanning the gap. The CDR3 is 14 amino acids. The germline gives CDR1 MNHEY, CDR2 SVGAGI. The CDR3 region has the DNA TGTGCCAGCAGTTACTCCCGGGATAACACTGAAGCTTTCTTT. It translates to CASSYSRDNTEAFF.

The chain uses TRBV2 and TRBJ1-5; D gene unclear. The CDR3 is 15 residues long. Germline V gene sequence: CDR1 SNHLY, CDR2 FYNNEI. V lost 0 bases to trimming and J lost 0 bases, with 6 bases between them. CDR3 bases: TGTGCCAGCAGTGAAGCGCCTGATAGCAATCAGCCCCAGCATTTT. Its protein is CASSEAPDSNQPQHF.

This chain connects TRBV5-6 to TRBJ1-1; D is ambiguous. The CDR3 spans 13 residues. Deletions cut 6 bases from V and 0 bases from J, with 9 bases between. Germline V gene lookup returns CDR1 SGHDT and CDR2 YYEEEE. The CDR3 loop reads CASTSGLNTEAFF. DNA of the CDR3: TGTGCCAGCACATCTGGGCTGAACACTGAAGCTTTCTTT.